This TCR beta chain originates from a study of blood T cell repertoires in COVID-19. Across the whole study: T cells, B-cell-depleted T cells, or PBMCs supplied cDNA or gDNA.

This clone came up once. This CDR3 spans 15 amino acids. Trimming cost V 0 bases and J 9 bases, with 18 bases left between them. The germline CDR1 and CDR2 sequences are MNHEY and SVGAGI. Original processing methods: Estimates of nucleated cell counts were drawn from the amplification of reference gene primers. The repertoire was sequenced with immunoSEQ multiplex PCR; TCRdb's copy has only in-frame clones and lacks some. V and J calls and clone size follow that table, whereas D and trimming were derived from the DNA. The sample has around 130,000 clones; about four fifths are singletons. The V call is TRBV6-5, the J call TRBJ2-7, with a tentative D call TRBD2 (5 bases). Source material: peripheral blood. The clonotype comes from a human donor in a cohort sampled during active COVID-19. The CDR3 nucleotides read TGTGCCAGCAGTTACTCGCCCGGGGTCACGGACGGGCAGTACTTC. Encoded protein: CASSYSPGVTDGQYF.